This T cell receptor (beta chain) came from a study of human T cells and chemical hapten exposure. Turning to this clonotype: What it binds is not known.

In the authors' workflow: A per-sample median of roughly 100,000 TCRs was observed, with a range of roughly 20,000 to 690,600. Using its own MiXCR run on the RACE reads, TCRdb lists one record per CDR3 protein. The authors' filters were not applied to this entry. The sample records around 69,000 distinct CDR3 sequences, 8.5% being singletons. CDR1 is MNHEY, CDR2 SVGEGT, per germline. This CDR3 has 14 amino acids. Trimming removed 1 base at V and 5 bases at J, with 8 bases between. Whole-study findings and limits: TCRs exceeding a frequency of 1 in 1000 stayed unchanged under DPC sensitization.

Time point of the sample: patch test 2, 6 weeks after DPC sensitization. Treatment indicated: therapeutic diphenylcyclopropenone sensitization with weekly scalp DPC. The total RNA was obtained from whole blood that was not fractionated. V is TRBV6-2 or TRBV6-3 and J is TRBJ2-2; possible D gene TRBD1, 5 bases. The source of this sequence is a woman in her forties or fifties with alopecia areata. Some clones in this sample may be carry-over from other donors' samples. This specimen was whole blood, taken in connection with sensitization to the hapten diphenylcyclopropenone (DPC). The CDR3 bases are TGTGCCAGCAGTTACTGGCAGGGAACCGGGGAGCTGTTTTTT. Translation: CASSYWQGTGELFF.